This T cell receptor beta chain is from a study of cytomegalovirus exposure and HLA in healthy donors. The V and J ends lost 9 bases and 2 bases respectively, with 11 bases between them. The CDR3 runs 12 residues. CDR1 and CDR2 from the germline V gene are LNHDA and SQIVND (reference sequence). Primers: 60 Vbeta forward and 13 Jbeta reverse. The repertoire was sequenced with immunoSEQ multiplex PCR; TCRdb's copy has only in-frame clones and lacks some. The repertoire table contains just over 40,000 clones. The sequence was collected from a man aged 25 to 40 in good health and CMV-seronegative. J is TRBJ2-7 and V is TRBV19; TRBD1 might be the D (6 bases). Sequencing was performed on PBMCs. The CDR3 region is CASRRGTYEQYF. In DNA, the CDR3 is TGTGCCAGCCGTAGGGGGACCTACGAGCAGTACTTC.